The clone carrying this TCR beta chain was seen a handful of times. The antigen is undetermined. The sample originates from a study of response to subunit inactivated influenza vaccine. Study-level findings and limits: Authors suggested few new T cells are recruited by each seasonal influenza vaccination.

One entry per CDR3 protein, called by TCRdb with MiXCR from the RT-PCR reads. In the table there are 650,000 to 850,000 distinct CDR3 sequences, roughly 14% of which are singletons. This CDR3 spans 13 amino acids. CDR1 and CDR2 (germline): SGHTA, FQGNSA. The trim removed 1 base at V and 12 bases at J, leaving 7 bases unmatched. The receptor's source is a man between 50 and 59 years old who received an inactivated influenza vaccine. The chain is built from TRBV7-2 and TRBJ2-3; the match to TRBD2 covers 7 bases. The sample consisted of PBMCs from blood, taken roughly 2 weeks before vaccination. CDR3 coding DNA: TGTGCCAGCAGCTTAGGTCCCCAGCGGGGCCAGTATTTT. Protein sequence: CASSLGPQRGQYF.